This TCR beta chain was found in a study of CD8+CD57+ T cells in acquired aplastic anemia. This clonotype came up many times. Deletions cut 0 bases from V and 2 bases from J, with 13 bases between. Germline V gene data show CDR1 as DFQATT and CDR2 as SNEGSKA (reference sequence). The CDR3 contains 15 residues. According to the study, genomic DNA was the template for TCR beta VDJ and CDR3 profiling. TCRdb reprocessed the reads with MiXCR, giving one entry per CDR3 protein. The sample lists more than 100,000 distinct CDR3 sequences; around two fifths were seen once. The rearrangement links TRBV20-1 to TRBJ2-5; TRBD1 might be the D (5 bases). This TCR was recovered from a human donor in good health, serving as a control. The sequenced material came from sorted CD4+, CD8+, or CD8+CD57+ T cells (not recorded which) from PBMCs. The CDR3 region has the DNA TGCAGTGCTAGAGATCAGGGCCGATCTCAAGAGACCCAGTACTTC. Protein product: CSARDQGRSQETQYF.